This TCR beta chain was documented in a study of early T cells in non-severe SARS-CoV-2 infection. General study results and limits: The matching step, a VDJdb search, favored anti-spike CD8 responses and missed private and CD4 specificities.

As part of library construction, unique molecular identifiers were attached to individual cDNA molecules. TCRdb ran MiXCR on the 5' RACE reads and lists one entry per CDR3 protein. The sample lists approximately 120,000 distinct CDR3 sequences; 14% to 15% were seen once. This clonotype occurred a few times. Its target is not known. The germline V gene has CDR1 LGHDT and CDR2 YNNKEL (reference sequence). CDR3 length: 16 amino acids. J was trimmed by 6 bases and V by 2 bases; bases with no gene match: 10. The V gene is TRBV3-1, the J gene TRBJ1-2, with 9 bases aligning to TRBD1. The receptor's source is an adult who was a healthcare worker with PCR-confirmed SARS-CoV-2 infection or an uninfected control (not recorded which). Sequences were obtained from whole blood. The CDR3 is CASSQRGTGNIDGYTF. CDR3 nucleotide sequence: TGTGCCAGCAGCCAACGTGGGACAGGGAATATCGATGGCTACACCTTC. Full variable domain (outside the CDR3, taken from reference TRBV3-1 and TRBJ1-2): DTAVSQTPKYLVTQMGNDKSIKCEQNLGHDTMYWYKQDSKKFLKIMFSYNNKELIINETVPNRFSPKSPDKAHLNLHINSLELGDSAVYFCASSQRGTGNIDGYTFGSGTRLTVV.